This T cell receptor beta chain emerged from a study of T cells in Graves' hyperthyroidism and ophthalmopathy. In its sample, this clonotype was seen a few times. Hyperthyroidism patients were newly diagnosed, had disease duration under 2 months, and were aged 18 to 65 years. Trimming took off 5 bases at V and 6 bases at J, with 17 bases between the two ends. This CDR3 comprises 14 residues. Amplified regions were TCR beta CDR3 sequences from RNA transcripts. HTBI primers were the set used in a first-round RT-PCR of the TCR CDR3. TCRdb ran MiXCR on the multiplex PCR reads and lists one entry per CDR3 protein. This table holds approximately 590,000 distinct CDR3 sequences, roughly 14% found once.

V usage is TRBV12-3 or TRBV12-4 and J usage is TRBJ2-7, with a tentative D call TRBD2 (7 bases). This TCR came from a woman aged 25 to 45 with Graves' hyperthyroidism. Sequencing used blood. The CDR3 spells CASSEWWAGAEQYF. CDR3 in DNA: TGTGCCAGCAGTGAGTGGTGGGCGGGGGCCGAGCAGTACTTC.